The present T cell receptor beta chain was sequenced within a study of T cell repertoires in cytomegalovirus infection. Study-level background: Public TCR beta signature analysis indicated the presence of both CMV infection and matching HLA type.

Per germline, CDR1 LGHDT and CDR2 YNNKEL (reference sequence). This CDR3 spans 13 amino acids. Trimming cost V 4 bases and J 6 bases, with 13 bases left between them. TCRdb itself ran the reads through MiXCR, one entry per CDR3 protein. The sample lists 480,000 or so distinct CDR3 sequences; approximately 11% were seen once. The rearrangement links TRBV3-1 to TRBJ2-7; tentatively, D is TRBD1 or TRBD2 (6 bases each). This sequence originates from a human donor in good health (CMV status not recorded). Some clones in this sample may be carry-over from other donors' samples. The sequenced sample consisted of PBMCs. This chain's CDR3 is CASSRTGGSEQYF. The CDR3 DNA is TGTGCCAGCAGCCGAACCGGGGGCTCCGAGCAGTACTTC.